This TCR beta chain was captured by sequencing in a study of cytomegalovirus exposure and HLA in healthy donors. This clone has a single count. V dropped 6 bases and J dropped 3 bases, with 12 bases sitting between them. This CDR3 comprises 13 residues. Germline V lookup: CDR1 MGHDK, CDR2 SYGVNS. Amplification used 60 Vbeta primers and 13 Jbeta primers. The data were produced by immunoSEQ multiplex PCR, yet TCRdb's version contains in-frame clones alone and is incomplete. Counted here are under 80,000 clones, about two thirds occurring once; the ten biggest clones make up around 2%. The origin of this receptor is a woman aged 25 to 39 in good health and CMV-seronegative. The chain links TRBV25-1 to TRBJ2-7; D remains unclear. Sequencing was performed on PBMCs. In DNA, the CDR3 is TGTGCCAGCAGCTCGGTTAGCAGCTACGAGCAGTACTTC. It codes for CASSSVSSYEQYF.